Listed here are 5 T cell receptor beta chains from one sample, sequenced in a study of CD8 T cells in ankylosing spondylitis. Each CDR3 protein gets one entry after TCRdb re-called the 5' RACE reads with MiXCR. The sample lists 100,000 to 150,000 distinct CDR3 sequences; 7% to 10% were seen once. Input material: blood, either unsorted or a sorted T cell fraction (not recorded which). These receptors were taken from a male donor with ankylosing spondylitis or in good health (not recorded which).

The chain uses TRBV6-1 and TRBJ1-4; no clear D gene. The CDR3 runs 14 residues. Germline-derived CDR1 and CDR2 are MNHNS and SASEGT. V was shortened by 8 bases and J by 4 bases, with 14 bases between the two germline ends. CDR3 residues: CASRDGLHNEKLFF. CDR3 nucleotide sequence: TGTGCCAGCCGAGACGGACTCCATAATGAAAAACTGTTTTTT.

With respect to this clonotype: This may be a read error, as it is one base from a much larger clone. The chain has TRBV20-1 and TRBJ2-7; no clear D gene. The CDR3 is 13 amino acids. Per the germline V gene, CDR1 is DFQATT and CDR2 is SNEGSKA (reference sequence). The CDR3 loop reads CTARGESSYEQYF. The CDR3 DNA reads as TGCACTGCTAGAGGAGAGTCTTCCTACGAGCAGTACTTC.

The chain couples TRBV28 to TRBJ2-7; 11 bases agree with TRBD1. Looked up from germline, CDR1 is MDHEN and CDR2 is SYDVKM. This CDR3 contains 14 residues. V lost 1 base, J lost 6 bases, and 2 bases stayed unmatched. As DNA, the CDR3 is TGTGCCAGCAGTTTATCGGGACAGGGGGGCGAGCAGTACTTC. As protein: CASSLSGQGGEQYF.

The table lists this clonotype with many counts. The chain links TRBV3-1 to TRBJ2-7, with unresolved D. V was pared by 0 bases and J by 1 base, with 4 bases between. CDR1 LGHDT and CDR2 YNNKEL come from the germline V gene (reference sequence). The CDR3 spans 13 residues. This chain's CDR3 is CASSQDGSYEQYF. The CDR3 nucleotides read TGTGCCAGCAGCCAAGATGGGTCCTACGAGCAGTACTTC.

This clonotype has a count of ten or more. The chain uses TRBV5-1 and TRBJ1-2; 10 bases are shared with TRBD1. Germline trimming cut 4 bases from V and 8 bases from J; bases unmatched to any gene: 11. Per germline, CDR1 SGHRS and CDR2 YFSETQ. The CDR3 spans 15 residues. CDR3 DNA sequence: TGCGCCAGCAGCCCAGACGGGACAGGGGCTTACGGCTACACCTTC. This encodes CASSPDGTGAYGYTF.